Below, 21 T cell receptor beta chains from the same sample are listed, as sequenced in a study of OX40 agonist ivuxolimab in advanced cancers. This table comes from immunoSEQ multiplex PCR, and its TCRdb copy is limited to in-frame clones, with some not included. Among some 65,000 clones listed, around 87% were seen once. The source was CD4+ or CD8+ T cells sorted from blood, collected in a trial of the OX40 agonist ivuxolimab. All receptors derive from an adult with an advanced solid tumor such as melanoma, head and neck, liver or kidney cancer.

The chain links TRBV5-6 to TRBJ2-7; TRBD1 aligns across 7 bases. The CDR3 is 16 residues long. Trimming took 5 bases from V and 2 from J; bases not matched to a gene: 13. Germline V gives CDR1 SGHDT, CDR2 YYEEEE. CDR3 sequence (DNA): TGTGCCAGCAGTCCCGCCCTCCGACAGGGTGCCTACGAGCAGTACTTC. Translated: CASSPALRQGAYEQYF.

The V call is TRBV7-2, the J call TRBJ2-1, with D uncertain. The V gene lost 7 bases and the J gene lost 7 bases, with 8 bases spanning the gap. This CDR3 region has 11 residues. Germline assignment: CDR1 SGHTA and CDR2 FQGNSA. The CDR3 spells CASTIKNEQFF. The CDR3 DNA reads TGTGCCAGCACCATTAAAAATGAGCAGTTCTTC.

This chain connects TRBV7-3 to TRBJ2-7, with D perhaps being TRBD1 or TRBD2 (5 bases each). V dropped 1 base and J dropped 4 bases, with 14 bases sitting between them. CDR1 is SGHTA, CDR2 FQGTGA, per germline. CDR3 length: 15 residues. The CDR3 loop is CASSLNGGGTYEQYF. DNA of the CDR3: TGTGCCAGCAGCTTAAATGGTGGGGGAACTTACGAGCAGTACTTC.

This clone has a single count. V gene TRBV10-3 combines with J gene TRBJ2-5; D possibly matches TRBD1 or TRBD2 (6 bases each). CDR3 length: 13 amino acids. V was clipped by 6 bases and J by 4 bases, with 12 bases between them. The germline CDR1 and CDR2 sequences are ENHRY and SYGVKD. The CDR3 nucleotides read TGTGCCATCAGGGGGGGCGAGACAGAGACCCAGTACTTC. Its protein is CAIRGGETETQYF.

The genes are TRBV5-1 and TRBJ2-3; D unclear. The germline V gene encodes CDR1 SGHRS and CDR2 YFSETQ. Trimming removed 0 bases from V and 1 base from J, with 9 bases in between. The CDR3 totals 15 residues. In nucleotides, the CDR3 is TGCGCCAGCAGCTTGGGTCGGGTCGGCACAGATACGCAGTATTTT. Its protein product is CASSLGRVGTDTQYF. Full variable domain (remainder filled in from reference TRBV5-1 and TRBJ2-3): KAGVTQTPRYLIKTRGQQVTLSCSPISGHRSVSWYQQTPGQGLQFLFEYFSETQRNKGNFPGRFSGRQFSNSRSEMNVSTLELGDSALYLCASSLGRVGTDTQYFGPGTRLTVL.

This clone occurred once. Written as DNA, the CDR3 is TGTGCCAGCAGCCCTGGGGGGACTGAAGCTTTCTTT. Translated: CASSPGGTEAFF. The rearrangement joins TRBV5-6 to TRBJ1-1; tentative D call: TRBD1 (5 bases). V gave up 4 bases and J gave up 5 bases, with 9 bases separating them. The V gene's germline CDR1 is SGHDT and CDR2 YYEEEE. The CDR3 runs 12 residues.

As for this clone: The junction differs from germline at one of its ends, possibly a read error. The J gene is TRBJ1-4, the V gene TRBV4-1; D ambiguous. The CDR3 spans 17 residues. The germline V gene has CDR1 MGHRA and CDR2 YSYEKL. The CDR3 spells CASRQGRADRFNEKLFF. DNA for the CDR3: TGCGCCAGCAGACAAGGGAGGGCCGATAGATTTAATGAAAAACTGTTTTTT.

The CDR3: CSVAEAGETQYF. In DNA, the CDR3 is TGCAGCGTGGCGGAGGCCGGGGAGACCCAGTACTTC. The chain combines TRBV29-1 with TRBJ2-5, with a possible D match to TRBD2 (5 bases). Trimming removed 6 bases from V and 5 bases from J, with 13 bases in between. This CDR3 comprises 12 residues. CDR1 is SQVTM and CDR2 is ANQGSEA in the germline V gene.

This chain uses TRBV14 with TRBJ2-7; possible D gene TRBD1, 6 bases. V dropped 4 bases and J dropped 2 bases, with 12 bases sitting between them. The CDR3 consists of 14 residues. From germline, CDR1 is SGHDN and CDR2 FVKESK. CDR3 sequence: CASSPGVPPYEQYF. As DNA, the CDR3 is TGTGCCAGCAGCCCAGGGGTTCCCCCCTACGAGCAGTACTTC.

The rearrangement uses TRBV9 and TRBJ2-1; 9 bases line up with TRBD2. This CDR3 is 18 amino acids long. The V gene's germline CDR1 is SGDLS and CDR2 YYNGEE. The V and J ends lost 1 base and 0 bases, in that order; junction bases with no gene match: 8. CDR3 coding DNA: TGTGCCAGCAGCGTAATAGGCGGGAGGGGGAGCTCCTACAATGAGCAGTTCTTC. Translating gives CASSVIGGRGSSYNEQFF.

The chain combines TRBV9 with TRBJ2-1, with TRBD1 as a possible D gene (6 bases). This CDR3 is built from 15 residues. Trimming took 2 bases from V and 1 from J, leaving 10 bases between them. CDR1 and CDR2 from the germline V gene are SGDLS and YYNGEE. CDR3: CASSVDSLSYNEQFF. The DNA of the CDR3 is TGTGCCAGCAGCGTGGACAGCCTTTCCTACAATGAGCAGTTCTTC.

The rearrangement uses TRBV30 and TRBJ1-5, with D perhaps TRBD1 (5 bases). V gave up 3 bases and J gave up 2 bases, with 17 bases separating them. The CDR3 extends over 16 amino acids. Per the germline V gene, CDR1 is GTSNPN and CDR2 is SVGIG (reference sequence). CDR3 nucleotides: TGTGCCTGGAGCCCCGGACAACTCGGGGGCAATCAGCCCCAGCATTTT. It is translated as CAWSPGQLGGNQPQHF.

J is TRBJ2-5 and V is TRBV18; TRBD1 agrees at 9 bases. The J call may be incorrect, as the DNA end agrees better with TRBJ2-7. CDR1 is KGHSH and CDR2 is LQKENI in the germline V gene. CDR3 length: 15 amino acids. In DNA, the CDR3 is TGTGCCAGCTCACCAAACCGGGACAGGGCATACGAGCAGTACTTC. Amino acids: CASSPNRDRAYEQYF.

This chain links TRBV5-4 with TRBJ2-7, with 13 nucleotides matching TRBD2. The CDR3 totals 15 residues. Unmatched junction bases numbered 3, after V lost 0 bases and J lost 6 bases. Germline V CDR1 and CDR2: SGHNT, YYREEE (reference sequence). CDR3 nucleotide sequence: TGTGCCAGCAGCTTGGGAGGACTAGCGGGAGTCGAGCAGTACTTC. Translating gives CASSLGGLAGVEQYF.

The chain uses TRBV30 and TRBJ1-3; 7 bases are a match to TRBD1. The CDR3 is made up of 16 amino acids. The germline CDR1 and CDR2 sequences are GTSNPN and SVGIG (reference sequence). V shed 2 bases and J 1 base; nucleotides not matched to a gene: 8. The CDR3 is CAWSSRGGGSGNTIYF. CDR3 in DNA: TGTGCCTGGAGTTCCAGGGGGGGTGGGTCTGGAAACACCATATATTTT.

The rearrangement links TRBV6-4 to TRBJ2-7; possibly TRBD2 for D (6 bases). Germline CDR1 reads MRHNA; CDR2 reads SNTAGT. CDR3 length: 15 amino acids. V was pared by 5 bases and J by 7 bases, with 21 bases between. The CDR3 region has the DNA TGTGCCAGCAGTTACCGCCGGGACGGGGCGGGGGAGCAGTACTTC. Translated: CASSYRRDGAGEQYF.

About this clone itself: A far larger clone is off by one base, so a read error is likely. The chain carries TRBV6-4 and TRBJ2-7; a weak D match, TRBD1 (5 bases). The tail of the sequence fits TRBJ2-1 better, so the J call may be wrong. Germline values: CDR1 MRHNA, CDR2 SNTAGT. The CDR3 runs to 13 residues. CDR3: CANSVEAQDEQFF. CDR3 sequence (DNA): TGTGCCAACAGTGTGGAAGCACAGGATGAGCAGTTCTTC.

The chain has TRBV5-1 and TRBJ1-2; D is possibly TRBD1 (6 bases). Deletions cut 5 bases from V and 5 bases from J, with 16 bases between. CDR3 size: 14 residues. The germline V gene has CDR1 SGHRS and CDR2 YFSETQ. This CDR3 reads CASSRTDSGYGYTF. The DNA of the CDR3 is TGCGCCAGCAGTCGTACGGACAGCGGTTATGGCTACACCTTC.

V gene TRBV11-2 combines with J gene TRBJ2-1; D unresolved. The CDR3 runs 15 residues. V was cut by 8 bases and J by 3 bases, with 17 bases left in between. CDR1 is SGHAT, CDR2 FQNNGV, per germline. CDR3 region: CASPRTGGSYNEQFF. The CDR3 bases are TGTGCCAGCCCCCGCACGGGTGGAAGCTACAATGAGCAGTTCTTC.

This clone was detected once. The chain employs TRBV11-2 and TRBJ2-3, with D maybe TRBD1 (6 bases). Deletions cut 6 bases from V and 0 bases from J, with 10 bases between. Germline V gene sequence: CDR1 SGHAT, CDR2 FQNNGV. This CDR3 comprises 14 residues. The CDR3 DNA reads TGTGCCAGCAGTCCAACAGGGAGCACAGATACGCAGTATTTT. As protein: CASSPTGSTDTQYF.

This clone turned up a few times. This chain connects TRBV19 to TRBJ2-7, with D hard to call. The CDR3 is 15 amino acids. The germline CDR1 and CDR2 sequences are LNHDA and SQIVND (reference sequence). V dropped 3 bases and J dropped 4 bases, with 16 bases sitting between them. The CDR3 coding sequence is TGTGCCAGTAGTATGAATCTGGATCGAGGTTACGAGCAGTACTTC. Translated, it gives CASSMNLDRGYEQYF.